A selection of T cell receptor beta chains follows, all from one sample in a study of T cells in Graves' hyperthyroidism and ophthalmopathy. TCRdb reanalysed the multiplex PCR reads using MiXCR and keeps one entry per CDR3 protein. The sample includes roughly 350,000 distinct CDR3 sequences, roughly 14% of them seen just once. Sequences were obtained from blood. The receptors originated from a woman under 40 with Graves' ophthalmopathy. Both conserved end residues are part of each CDR3. A D gene is named only where the DNA matches it firmly. Only part of the rows carry a size: once, few, many, or a class if the clone is expanded.

v_call: TRBV3-1; j_call: TRBJ2-5; d_call: TRBD1; clone_size: many; cdr3_aa: CASSQESGGTTYF; cdr3_nt: TGTGCCAGCAGCCAAGAGTCAGGGGGCACCACGTACTTC
v_call: TRBV28; j_call: TRBJ2-2; d_call: NA; clone_size: many; cdr3_aa: CASSFSPKGPRTGELFF; cdr3_nt: TGTGCCAGCAGTTTTTCCCCCAAGGGGCCCCGGACCGGGGAGCTGTTTTTT
v_call: TRBV7-8; j_call: TRBJ2-3; d_call: NA; clone_size: many; cdr3_aa: CASSLAGRSVRTDTQYF; cdr3_nt: TGTGCCAGCAGCCTTGCCGGACGTTCAGTTAGGACAGATACGCAGTATTTT
v_call: TRBV6-1; j_call: TRBJ1-2; d_call: TRBD1; clone_size: many; cdr3_aa: CASSEAGDSFYGYTF; cdr3_nt: TGTGCCAGCAGTGAAGCAGGGGACAGCTTCTATGGCTACACCTTC
v_call: TRBV28; j_call: TRBJ2-2; d_call: TRBD1; clone_size: many; cdr3_aa: CASSTGDTGELFF; cdr3_nt: TGTGCCAGCAGTACAGGGGACACCGGGGAGCTGTTTTTT
v_call: TRBV10-3; j_call: TRBJ1-6; d_call: NA; clone_size: NA; cdr3_aa: CAISEGGDSPLHF; cdr3_nt: TGTGCCATCAGTGAGGGTGGGGATTCCCCCCTCCACTTT
v_call: TRBV10-3; j_call: TRBJ1-1; d_call: NA; clone_size: NA; cdr3_aa: CAISETATGKKAFF; cdr3_nt: TGTGCCATCAGTGAAACTGCAACCGGGAAGAAGGCTTTCTTT
v_call: TRBV5-1; j_call: TRBJ2-2; d_call: NA; clone_size: many; cdr3_aa: CASSENGVNTGELFF; cdr3_nt: TGCGCCAGCAGTGAGAACGGAGTGAACACCGGGGAGCTGTTTTTT
v_call: TRBV28; j_call: TRBJ1-5; d_call: NA; clone_size: NA; cdr3_aa: CASSWGAQYSNQPQHF; cdr3_nt: TGTGCCAGCTCCTGGGGGGCCCAATATAGCAATCAGCCCCAGCATTTT
v_call: TRBV20-1; j_call: TRBJ1-3; d_call: TRBD1; clone_size: many; cdr3_aa: CSARGKQGAGNTIYF; cdr3_nt: TGCAGTGCTAGAGGGAAACAGGGGGCGGGAAACACCATATATTTT
v_call: TRBV5-8; j_call: TRBJ1-2; d_call: NA; clone_size: many; cdr3_aa: CASSLIGTNYGYTF; cdr3_nt: TGTGCCAGCAGCTTGATTGGGACCAACTATGGCTACACCTTC
v_call: TRBV30; j_call: TRBJ2-1; d_call: NA; clone_size: many; cdr3_aa: CAWSSSANEQFF; cdr3_nt: TGTGCCTGGAGTTCTAGCGCCAATGAGCAGTTCTTC
v_call: TRBV20-1; j_call: TRBJ2-5; d_call: TRBD1; clone_size: few; cdr3_aa: CSASWQGDPHF; cdr3_nt: TGCAGTGCTAGTTGGCAGGGGGATCCACACTTC
v_call: TRBV18; j_call: TRBJ2-2; d_call: NA; clone_size: many; cdr3_aa: CASSPDGTGELFF; cdr3_nt: TGTGCCAGCTCACCTGATGGCACCGGGGAGCTGTTTTTT
v_call: TRBV6-1; j_call: TRBJ2-7; d_call: TRBD2; clone_size: many; cdr3_aa: CASSQGLAVSSYEQYF; cdr3_nt: TGTGCCAGCAGCCAAGGACTAGCGGTAAGCTCCTACGAGCAGTACTTC
v_call: TRBV20-1; j_call: TRBJ1-4; d_call: NA; clone_size: many; cdr3_aa: CSARATDSWKLFF; cdr3_nt: TGCAGTGCTAGAGCCACGGACAGTTGGAAACTGTTTTTT
v_call: TRBV3-1; j_call: TRBJ2-6; d_call: TRBD1; clone_size: many; cdr3_aa: CASSQAKTGIPDPGANVLTF; cdr3_nt: TGTGCCAGCAGCCAAGCGAAGACAGGGATTCCCGACCCTGGGGCCAACGTCCTGACTTTC
v_call: TRBV12-3/TRBV12-4; j_call: TRBJ2-7; d_call: TRBD2; clone_size: many; cdr3_aa: CASGKTSGGYEQYF; cdr3_nt: TGTGCCAGCGGCAAAACTAGCGGGGGCTACGAGCAGTACTTC
v_call: TRBV6-1; j_call: TRBJ2-1; d_call: NA; clone_size: many; cdr3_aa: CASSLLTGAYNEQFF; cdr3_nt: TGTGCCAGCAGTCTCCTCACAGGAGCCTACAATGAGCAGTTCTTC
v_call: TRBV7-2; j_call: TRBJ2-2; d_call: NA; clone_size: many; cdr3_aa: CASSLESISINTGELFF; cdr3_nt: TGTGCCAGCAGCTTAGAGTCGATCTCAATAAACACCGGGGAGCTGTTTTTT
v_call: TRBV11-3; j_call: TRBJ2-3; d_call: TRBD2; clone_size: many; cdr3_aa: CASSLGLAGADTQYF; cdr3_nt: TGTGCCAGCAGCTTAGGACTAGCGGGGGCAGATACGCAGTATTTT
v_call: TRBV20-1; j_call: TRBJ2-7; d_call: TRBD2; clone_size: many; cdr3_aa: CSAPPSGFTSYEQYF; cdr3_nt: TGCAGTGCTCCTCCTAGCGGCTTCACCTCCTACGAGCAGTACTTC
v_call: TRBV6-1; j_call: TRBJ1-1; d_call: NA; clone_size: many; cdr3_aa: CASHKTPNTEAFF; cdr3_nt: TGTGCCAGCCACAAAACCCCGAACACTGAAGCTTTCTTT
v_call: TRBV7-2; j_call: TRBJ2-1; d_call: NA; clone_size: few; cdr3_aa: CASSPGSYNEQFF; cdr3_nt: TGTGCCAGCTCGCCAGGGAGCTACAATGAGCAGTTCTTC
v_call: TRBV10-2; j_call: TRBJ2-7; d_call: NA; clone_size: many; cdr3_aa: CASSPGAASYEQYF; cdr3_nt: TGCGCCAGCAGCCCAGGGGCAGCCTCCTACGAGCAGTACTTC
v_call: TRBV7-3; j_call: TRBJ2-1; d_call: NA; clone_size: NA; cdr3_aa: CASSLRPTRFDEQFF; cdr3_nt: TGTGCCAGCAGCTTAAGACCCACTAGGTTCGATGAGCAGTTCTTC
v_call: TRBV18; j_call: TRBJ2-7; d_call: NA; clone_size: many; cdr3_aa: CASSPEGTPYEQYF; cdr3_nt: TGTGCCAGCTCACCCGAAGGGACTCCCTACGAGCAGTACTTC
v_call: TRBV20-1; j_call: TRBJ2-3; d_call: TRBD2; clone_size: NA; cdr3_aa: CSAGTSGRNSDTQYF; cdr3_nt: TGCAGTGCGGGGACTAGCGGGCGAAACTCAGATACGCAGTATTTT
v_call: TRBV20-1; j_call: TRBJ2-5; d_call: TRBD2; clone_size: NA; cdr3_aa: CSATSAGGPTMETQYF; cdr3_nt: TGCAGTGCTACGTCAGCGGGAGGGCCTACTATGGAGACCCAGTACTTC
v_call: TRBV27; j_call: TRBJ1-2; d_call: NA; clone_size: many; cdr3_aa: CASSLSIGDEVNYGYTF; cdr3_nt: TGTGCCAGCAGTTTATCGATCGGGGACGAAGTAAACTATGGCTACACCTTC
v_call: TRBV5-8; j_call: TRBJ2-1; d_call: NA; clone_size: few; cdr3_aa: CAGSGTGTPIPRYEQFF; cdr3_nt: TGTGCCGGCAGCGGTACCGGGACACCAATTCCCCGTTATGAGCAGTTCTTC
v_call: TRBV4-2; j_call: TRBJ1-1; d_call: NA; clone_size: many; cdr3_aa: CASSPRIQNTEAFF; cdr3_nt: TGTGCCAGCAGCCCCAGGATACAGAACACTGAAGCTTTCTTT
v_call: TRBV13; j_call: TRBJ2-7; d_call: NA; clone_size: many; cdr3_aa: CASSLRGKLNLYEQYF; cdr3_nt: TGTGCCAGCAGCTTACGGGGGAAATTGAACCTGTACGAGCAGTACTTC
v_call: TRBV28; j_call: TRBJ2-2; d_call: TRBD1; clone_size: many; cdr3_aa: CASSTSGTGNGELFF; cdr3_nt: TGTGCCAGCAGTACATCCGGGACAGGGAACGGGGAGCTATTTTTT
v_call: TRBV7-9; j_call: TRBJ1-1; d_call: NA; clone_size: few; cdr3_aa: CASSSAFGRGTEAFF; cdr3_nt: TGTGCCAGCAGTTCAGCGTTCGGGAGGGGCACTGAAGCTTTCTTT